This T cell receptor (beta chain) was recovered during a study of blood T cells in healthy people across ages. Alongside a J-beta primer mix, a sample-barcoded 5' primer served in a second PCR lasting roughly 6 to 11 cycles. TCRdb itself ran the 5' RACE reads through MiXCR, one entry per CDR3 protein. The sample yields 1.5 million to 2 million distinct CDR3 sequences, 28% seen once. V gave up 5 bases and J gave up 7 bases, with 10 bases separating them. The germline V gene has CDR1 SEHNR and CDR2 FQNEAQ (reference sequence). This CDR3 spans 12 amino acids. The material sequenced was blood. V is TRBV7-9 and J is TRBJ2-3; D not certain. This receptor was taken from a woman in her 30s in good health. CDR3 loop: CASSIPPNTQYF. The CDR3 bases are TGTGCCAGCAGCATCCCACCGAATACGCAGTATTTT.